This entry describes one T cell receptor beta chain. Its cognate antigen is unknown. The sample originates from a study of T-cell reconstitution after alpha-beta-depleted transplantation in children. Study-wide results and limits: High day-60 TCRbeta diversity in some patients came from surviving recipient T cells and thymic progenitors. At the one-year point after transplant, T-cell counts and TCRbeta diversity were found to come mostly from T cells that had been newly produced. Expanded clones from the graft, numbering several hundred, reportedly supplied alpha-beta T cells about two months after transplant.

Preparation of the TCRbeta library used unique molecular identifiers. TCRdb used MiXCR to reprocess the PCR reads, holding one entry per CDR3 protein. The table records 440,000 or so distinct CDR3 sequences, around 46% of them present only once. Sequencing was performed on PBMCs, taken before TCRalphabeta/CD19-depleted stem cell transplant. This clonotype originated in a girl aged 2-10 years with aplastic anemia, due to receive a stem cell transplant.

CDR3 loop: CASSLYRGADGEQFF. The CDR3 DNA reads TGTGCCAGCAGTTTATATCGGGGAGCCGACGGTGAGCAGTTCTTC. The rearrangement uses TRBV12-3 or TRBV12-4 and TRBJ2-1; D perhaps matches TRBD2 (5 bases). Deletions cut 2 bases from V and 9 bases from J, with 17 bases between. This CDR3 comprises 15 residues.